These 31 T cell receptor beta chains originate from one sample sequenced in a study of spatial heterogeneity in lung cancer. Each CDR3 protein is one row after TCRdb ran MiXCR on the 5' RACE reads. The data hold about 39,000 distinct CDR3 sequences, with just over 3% observed a single time. The time point here: sample taken at primary tumor resection. This sample comprised normal lung tissue next to the tumor, obtained at surgery. The source is a male donor with early-stage non-small cell lung cancer.

This clonotype was seen repeatedly, ten times or more. This chain connects TRBV30 to TRBJ2-2; D gene unclear. The CDR3 covers 13 residues. Trimming removed 3 bases at V and 2 bases at J, with 7 bases between. Germline V gene lookup returns CDR1 GTSNPN and CDR2 SVGIG (reference sequence). CDR3 sequence (DNA): TGTGCCTGGAGCGTCAGAAACACCGGGGAGCTGTTTTTT. As protein: CAWSVRNTGELFF.

This clonotype was seen repeatedly, ten times or more. The chain carries TRBV12-3 or TRBV12-4 and TRBJ1-4, with unresolved D. The CDR3 loop spans 14 amino acids. V was shortened by 4 bases and J by 1 base, with 7 bases between the two germline ends. The CDR3 loop is CASSSGGTNEKLFF. CDR3 DNA sequence: TGTGCCAGCAGTTCTGGAGGAACTAATGAAAAACTGTTTTTT.

This clonotype came up many times. The genes are TRBV20-1 and TRBJ2-7; 10 bases agree with TRBD1. V lost 5 bases and J lost 2; bases outside the gene matches: 6. Germline-derived CDR1 and CDR2 are DFQATT and SNEGSKA (reference sequence). The CDR3 spans 14 residues. The CDR3 DNA follows: TGCAGTGCTCCGTTAGGGACAGGGGCCTACGAGCAGTACTTC. Translating gives CSAPLGTGAYEQYF.

This clonotype was observed many times. This rearrangement joins TRBV24-1 to TRBJ2-3; D is undetermined. CDR1 is KGHDR and CDR2 is SFDVKD in the germline V gene. This CDR3 region has 14 residues. The ends were cut back, 4 bases at V and 1 base at J, with 8 bases in the middle. CDR3 sequence (DNA): TGTGCCACCAGTGACCTGGACGGCACAGATACGCAGTATTTT. Protein sequence: CATSDLDGTDTQYF.

This clonotype was observed at least ten times. This rearrangement joins TRBV12-3 or TRBV12-4 to TRBJ2-3; D is possibly TRBD1 (6 bases). The V end lost 2 bases, the J end lost 6 bases, and 24 bases lay between the germline ends. The CDR3 is 18 amino acids. CDR3 nucleotide sequence: TGTGCCAGCAGTTTATCCCCGAGAGTCGTGGGGGCTAGGGATACGCAGTATTTT. Protein product: CASSLSPRVVGARDTQYF.

Many counts were recorded for this clonotype. V is TRBV28 and J is TRBJ1-2; no firm D call. The CDR3 sequence is 14 residues long. Germline V CDR1 and CDR2: MDHEN, SYDVKM. Between the trimmed V and J ends, which lost 3 bases and 10 bases, there was a span of 18 bases. CDR3 region: CASSFVSGDDLYTF. The CDR3 bases are TGTGCCAGCAGTTTTGTGAGCGGGGATGATCTCTACACCTTC.

This clonotype has a count of ten or more. The chain links TRBV11-2 to TRBJ1-1, with a possible D match to TRBD1 (6 bases). In germline, CDR1 is SGHAT, CDR2 FQNNGV. Trimming pared 4 bases from V and 2 bases from J, leaving 17 bases between. The CDR3 totals 16 residues. For the CDR3, the DNA is TGTGCCAGCAGCTCGCTCGCCGGGACAAGCAACACTGAAGCTTTCTTT. Its protein is CASSSLAGTSNTEAFF.

This clonotype has ten or more counts. This rearrangement joins TRBV12-3 or TRBV12-4 to TRBJ2-5; D perhaps matches TRBD2 (6 bases). The CDR3 runs 13 residues. V was clipped by 6 bases and J by 4 bases, with 12 bases between them. The CDR3 coding sequence is TGTGCCAGCAGACCCGCGGGGAGAGAGACCCAGTACTTC. Translated, it gives CASRPAGRETQYF.

This clonotype turned up a few times. V usage is TRBV6-2 or TRBV6-3 and J usage is TRBJ2-5; D might be TRBD2 (5 bases). Between the trimmed V and J ends, which lost 5 bases and 7 bases, there was a span of 8 bases. Germline CDR1 and CDR2: MNHEY and SVGEGT. The CDR3 runs to 11 residues. Here the CDR3 reads CASSSRGTQYF. In DNA form, the CDR3 reads TGTGCCAGCAGTAGTCGGGGGACCCAGTACTTC.

In the case of this clonotype: One end of the junction is discordant with germline, which a read error may explain. The chain couples TRBV7-2 to TRBJ2-7; D is tentatively TRBD1 or TRBD2 (6 bases each). The V gene's germline CDR1 is SGHTA and CDR2 FQGNSA. The CDR3 totals 14 residues. The CDR3 region is CVSSLVGGHYEQYF. The DNA of the CDR3 is TGTGTCAGCAGCTTAGTCGGGGGCCATTACGAGCAGTACTTC.

This clonotype has a count of ten or more. V gene TRBV24-1 combines with J gene TRBJ1-1, with 11 bases identical to TRBD1. CDR3 length: 15 residues. Trimming removed 7 bases from V and 2 bases from J; junction bases left unmatched: 5. Looked up from germline, CDR1 is KGHDR and CDR2 is SFDVKD. The CDR3 bases are TGTGCCACCAGCCTCGGACAGGGGGCTAACACTGAAGCTTTCTTT. The encoded protein is CATSLGQGANTEAFF.

This clonotype was seen repeatedly, ten times or more. The genes are TRBV18 and TRBJ2-5; D is undetermined. CDR1 and CDR2 (germline): KGHSH, LQKENI. The CDR3 covers 13 residues. V lost 2 bases and J 1 base, leaving 5 bases between the germline ends. As DNA, the CDR3 is TGTGCCAGCTCACCATACCCCCAAGAGACCCAGTACTTC. Its translation: CASSPYPQETQYF.

This clonotype has ten or more counts. V usage is TRBV2 and J usage is TRBJ2-2; 7 nucleotides align to TRBD2. Per the germline V gene, CDR1 is SNHLY and CDR2 is FYNNEI. Unmatched junction bases numbered 1, after V lost 0 bases and J lost 3 bases. The CDR3 is 15 residues long. The CDR3 here is CASSEAGGYTGELFF. DNA for the CDR3: TGTGCCAGCAGTGAAGCGGGAGGGTACACCGGGGAGCTGTTTTTT.

This clonotype was seen a few times. A much more abundant neighbour one base away suggests this may be a read error. The chain is built from TRBV4-1 and TRBJ1-2; 7 positions agree with TRBD1. The junction had 8 bases not matched to a gene; V was cut back by 3 bases and J by 4 bases. Germline V gene lookup returns CDR1 MGHRA and CDR2 YSYEKL. The CDR3 spans 15 residues. CDR3 DNA: TGCGCCAGCAGCCATTCGACAGGGCCCTTCTATGGCTACACCTTC. Its translation: CASSHSTGPFYGYTF.

At least ten counts were recorded for this clonotype. V usage is TRBV7-2 and J usage is TRBJ1-4; tentatively, D is TRBD1 (6 bases). The germline V and J ends were trimmed by 5 bases and 8 bases, with 12 bases remaining between them. The CDR3 runs 13 residues. Germline V gives CDR1 SGHTA, CDR2 FQGNSA. Here the CDR3 reads CASSRGTQEKLFF. CDR3 in DNA: TGTGCCAGCAGCCGGGGGACACAGGAAAAACTGTTTTTT.

In this sample, this clonotype turned up many times. V gene TRBV5-1 combines with J gene TRBJ1-1; weak D call: TRBD1 (5 bases). The CDR3 covers 16 residues. Between the trimmed V and J ends, which lost 0 bases and 0 bases, there was a span of 12 bases. The germline gives CDR1 SGHRS, CDR2 YFSETQ. CDR3 nucleotides: TGCGCCAGCAGCTTGGAGCCAGGGACCCTGAACACTGAAGCTTTCTTT. Translated: CASSLEPGTLNTEAFF.

This clonotype was seen many times. This rearrangement joins TRBV20-1 to TRBJ1-2; TRBD1 aligns across 8 bases. Germline V gives CDR1 DFQATT, CDR2 SNEGSKA (reference sequence). The CDR3 spans 13 residues. Trimming removed 4 bases from V and 8 bases from J; junction bases left unmatched: 9. The CDR3 DNA is TGCAGTGCTATCAGACAGGGGTCTAGAGGCTACACCTTC. Its protein product is CSAIRQGSRGYTF.

The sample holds many counts of this clonotype. The chain joins TRBV20-1 to TRBJ2-7; D might be TRBD2 (5 bases). The CDR3 is 13 amino acids. Germline-derived CDR1 and CDR2 are DFQATT and SNEGSKA (reference sequence). V gave up 3 bases and J gave up 3 bases, with 12 bases separating them. CDR3 sequence reads: CSASIGGGYEQYF. The DNA of the CDR3 is TGCAGTGCTAGCATTGGTGGAGGCTACGAGCAGTACTTC.

This clonotype has a count of ten or more. This chain links TRBV7-2 with TRBJ2-7; TRBD2 matches at 9 bases. V trimming: 3 bases; J trimming: 6 bases; junction bases outside the gene matches: 6. The CDR3 contains 14 residues. Germline V gene lookup returns CDR1 SGHTA and CDR2 FQGNSA. The CDR3 spells CASSFSSGSAEQYF. Written as DNA, the CDR3 is TGTGCCAGCAGCTTTAGTAGCGGGAGCGCCGAGCAGTACTTC.

This clonotype was seen ten or more times. V gene TRBV28 combines with J gene TRBJ2-5; no clear D. From germline, CDR1 is MDHEN and CDR2 SYDVKM. The CDR3 runs 11 residues. Deletions cut 4 bases from V and 5 bases from J, with 5 bases between. The CDR3 loop is CASSSRETQYF. In DNA form, the CDR3 reads TGTGCCAGCAGTTCTCGCGAGACCCAGTACTTC.

This clonotype was picked up many times. The J gene is TRBJ1-3, the V gene TRBV9, with D hard to call. Trimming stripped 0 bases from V and 0 bases from J, with 7 bases between. Germline CDR1 reads SGDLS; CDR2 reads YYNGEE. This CDR3 comprises 15 residues. CDR3 bases: TGTGCCAGCAGCGTAGGGGTTTCCTCTGGAAACACCATATATTTT. Its protein is CASSVGVSSGNTIYF.

V and J are TRBV5-1 and TRBJ1-5; 7 bases are shared with TRBD1. The CDR3 spans 13 residues. After removal of 5 bases from V and 4 bases from J, the junction contained 3 bases not matched to a gene. Germline assignment: CDR1 SGHRS and CDR2 YFSETQ. CDR3 nucleotide sequence: TGCGCCAGCAGTGTGGGACAGAATCAGCCCCAGCATTTT. Translation: CASSVGQNQPQHF.

The sample holds many counts of this clonotype. The chain employs TRBV7-9 and TRBJ2-5; D not resolved. The CDR3 extends over 13 amino acids. Germline V gene sequence: CDR1 SEHNR, CDR2 FQNEAQ (reference sequence). V lost 1 base and J 1 base, leaving 4 bases between the germline ends. The CDR3, as DNA: TGTGCCAGCAGCTTAGGAGTCCAAGAGACCCAGTACTTC. Translating gives CASSLGVQETQYF.

This clonotype appeared a few times. V and J are TRBV12-3 or TRBV12-4 and TRBJ1-1, with D maybe TRBD1 (6 bases). This CDR3 is built from 14 residues. V lost 1 base and J lost 0, with 6 bases in between. CDR3 protein: CASSLGTVNTEAFF. In nucleotides, the CDR3 is TGTGCCAGCAGTTTAGGGACAGTGAACACTGAAGCTTTCTTT.

This clonotype was seen at least ten times. This chain joins TRBV28 and TRBJ1-2; D gene ambiguous. This CDR3 region has 14 residues. CDR1 and CDR2 from the germline V gene are MDHEN and SYDVKM. The V and J ends lost 1 base and 2 bases respectively, with 8 bases between them. The CDR3 sequence: CASSLLSRNYGYTF. The CDR3 region has the DNA TGTGCCAGCAGTTTATTGTCCAGGAACTATGGCTACACCTTC.

This clonotype was detected ten times or more. V gene TRBV29-1 combines with J gene TRBJ1-2; no reliable D call. Trimming pared 6 bases from V and 2 bases from J, leaving 10 bases between. CDR3 size: 12 residues. From germline, CDR1 is SQVTM and CDR2 ANQGSEA. DNA for the CDR3: TGCAGCGTCGTGACGGTCAACTATGGCTACACCTTC. This gives the protein CSVVTVNYGYTF.

This clonotype was observed at least ten times. V is TRBV7-3 and J is TRBJ1-2; D is unclear. Germline lookup yields CDR1 SGHTA and CDR2 FQGTGA. The CDR3 has 14 amino acids. The ends were cut back, 2 bases at V and 0 bases at J, with 7 bases in the middle. The CDR3 is CASSLGASNYGYTF. CDR3 nucleotide sequence: TGTGCCAGCAGCTTAGGCGCCTCTAACTATGGCTACACCTTC.

This clonotype was observed at least ten times. The V call is TRBV20-1, the J call TRBJ1-1, with 7 bases that match TRBD1. The germline V gene has CDR1 DFQATT and CDR2 SNEGSKA (reference sequence). After removal of 5 bases from V and 0 bases from J, the junction contained 6 bases not matched to a gene. The CDR3 length is 14 residues. CDR3 coding DNA: TGCAGTGCTCCTAGGACAGGAATGAACACTGAAGCTTTCTTT. It translates to CSAPRTGMNTEAFF.

This clonotype has ten or more counts. The rearrangement links TRBV3-1 to TRBJ2-7, with D possibly being TRBD1 (6 bases). The length of the CDR3 is 13 residues. CDR1 is LGHDT and CDR2 is YNNKEL in the germline V gene (reference sequence). Trimming removed 3 bases from V and 7 bases from J, with 13 bases in between. CDR3 loop: CASSHRTGLEQYF. The CDR3 coding sequence is TGTGCCAGCAGCCACCGTACAGGGCTGGAGCAGTACTTC.

This chain connects TRBV12-3 or TRBV12-4 to TRBJ2-7; 7 nucleotides line up with TRBD2. With 7 bases clipped from V and 1 base from J, the junction kept 7 bases outside the gene matches. This CDR3 comprises 14 residues. The CDR3 is CASTLTSASYEQYF. CDR3 nucleotides: TGTGCCAGCACCCTAACTAGCGCTTCCTACGAGCAGTACTTC.

In its sample, this clonotype was seen many times. CDR3 nucleotides: TGTGCCAGCAGCCGGGATACAGGGGCCGGGGAGCTGTTTTTT. It is translated as CASSRDTGAGELFF. This rearrangement joins TRBV3-1 to TRBJ2-2, with 7 positions matching TRBD1. V was clipped by 4 bases and J by 6 bases; unmatched bases: 5. The CDR3 length is 14 residues. The germline CDR1 and CDR2 sequences are LGHDT and YNNKEL (reference sequence).